These 24 T cell receptor beta chains originate from one sample sequenced in a study of PD-1 blockade in classical Hodgkin lymphoma. Brentuximab vedotin exposure varied, and every patient relapsed after autologous stem cell transplantation. Sequencing used immunoSEQ multiplex PCR; TCRdb keeps in-frame clones, though not all of them. This sample has roughly 28,000 clones, with roughly 70% found just once. The sample here was peripheral blood mononuclear cells (PBMCs), taken before the second cycle of nivolumab. The receptor source for this set is a human donor with classical Hodgkin lymphoma.

The chain carries TRBV27 and TRBJ2-3; the match to TRBD2 covers 10 bases. The CDR3 sequence is 16 residues long. With 5 bases clipped from V and 1 base from J, the junction kept 6 bases outside the gene matches. Germline V lookup: CDR1 MNHEY, CDR2 SMNVEV (reference sequence). DNA of the CDR3: TGTGCCAGCAGTCCCTACACTAGCGGGGGCACAGATACGCAGTATTTT. Translation: CASSPYTSGGTDTQYF.

The CDR3 region is CASSEHRGRRELFF. For the CDR3, the DNA is TGTGCCAGCAGCGAGCACAGGGGGCGCAGGGAGCTGTTTTTT. The rearrangement uses TRBV7-2 and TRBJ2-2; TRBD1 aligns across 9 bases. Trimming took 5 bases from V and 9 from J; bases not matched to a gene: 7. The CDR3 totals 14 residues. Germline CDR1 reads SGHTA; CDR2 reads FQGNSA.

The chain uses TRBV27 and TRBJ2-7, with 9 positions matching TRBD1. Trimming cost V 6 bases and J 6 bases; bases outside gene matches: 12. The CDR3 length is 15 residues. Germline assignment: CDR1 MNHEY and CDR2 SMNVEV (reference sequence). The CDR3 DNA reads TGTGCCAGCAGCCTTGGACAGGGGACAACCCTCGAGCAGTACTTC. It specifies CASSLGQGTTLEQYF.

The chain has TRBV4-2 and TRBJ2-1, with 10 positions matching TRBD1. V shed 4 bases and J 2 bases; nucleotides not matched to a gene: 5. This CDR3 contains 16 residues. The germline gives CDR1 LGHNA, CDR2 YNFKEQ. CDR3 sequence reads: CASSLTGTGAYNEQFF. The CDR3 nucleotides are TGTGCCAGCAGCCTAACCGGGACAGGGGCCTACAATGAGCAGTTCTTC.

This clone was picked up one time. V usage is TRBV11-2 and J usage is TRBJ1-2; D gene uncertain. This CDR3 contains 13 residues. With 2 bases removed from V and 1 base from J, the gap between germline ends came to 5 bases. CDR1 is SGHAT and CDR2 is FQNNGV in the germline V gene. The CDR3 region is CASSLNSNYGYTF. Here the CDR3 DNA reads TGTGCCAGCAGCTTAAACAGTAACTATGGCTACACCTTC.

CDR3 amino acids: CASRDQETQYF. The CDR3 DNA follows: TGTGCCAGCAGAGACCAAGAGACCCAGTACTTC. The genes are TRBV5-4 and TRBJ2-5; D unresolved. CDR1 is SGHNT, CDR2 YYREEE, per germline (reference sequence). V lost 5 bases, J lost 0 bases, and 2 bases lay in between. CDR3 length equals 11 residues.

A word on this clone: It is unclear where the CDR3 begins or ends on the DNA, so no DNA is shown, and the CDR3 is as TCRdb lists it. The chain is built from TRBV6-1 and TRBJ2-3; the table's D call TRBD1 went unverified against the DNA. The CDR3 adds up to 17 amino acids, both ends counted. In germline, CDR1 is MNHNS, CDR2 SASEGT. CDR3 sequence: CASSEMGQGVAAGIVYF.

The rearrangement links TRBV19 to TRBJ2-7; D gene uncertain. This CDR3 spans 13 amino acids. Trimming stripped 2 bases from V and 6 bases from J, with 11 bases between. Germline V CDR1 and CDR2: LNHDA, SQIVND (reference sequence). The CDR3 protein is CASSIFPGGEQYV. CDR3 nucleotides: TGTGCCAGTAGTATATTTCCAGGCGGCGAGCAGTACGTC.

This clone showed up just a few times. The chain is built from TRBV10-3 and TRBJ1-1; no firm D call. Trimming left V 0 bases short and J 4 bases short, with 9 bases between. The CDR3 length is 14 residues. CDR1 ENHRY and CDR2 SYGVKD come from the germline V gene. This chain's CDR3 is CAISESGESTEAFF. In DNA, the CDR3 is TGTGCCATCAGTGAGTCCGGGGAAAGCACTGAAGCTTTCTTT.

In this sample, this clone turned up many times. The chain couples TRBV19 to TRBJ1-2; TRBD1 might be the D (5 bases). CDR3 length: 14 residues. Germline lookup yields CDR1 LNHDA and CDR2 SQIVND (reference sequence). Trimming stripped 3 bases from V and 0 bases from J, with 8 bases between. The CDR3 reads CASSMGQANYGYTF. The CDR3 DNA sequence: TGTGCCAGTAGTATGGGGCAAGCTAACTATGGCTACACCTTC. The whole variable domain, remainder taken from reference TRBV19 and TRBJ1-2, is DGGITQSPKYLFRKEGQNVTLSCEQNLNHDAMYWYRQDPGQGLRLIYYSQIVNDFQKGDIAEGYSVSREKKESFPLTVTSAQKNPTAFYLCASSMGQANYGYTFGSGTRLTVV.

The chain combines TRBV19 with TRBJ2-5, with a weak D call TRBD2 (7 bases). The CDR3 length is 12 residues. Deletions cut 7 bases from V and 5 bases from J, with 11 bases between. CDR1 LNHDA and CDR2 SQIVND come from the germline V gene (reference sequence). CDR3 region: CASKGGKETQYF. CDR3 DNA sequence: TGTGCCAGTAAGGGGGGGAAGGAGACCCAGTACTTC.

This clone was detected only a few times. Other nucleotide sequences in the sample specify the same CDR3. Here the CDR3 DNA reads TGTGCCAGCAGTGACAGGGGCTATAGCAATCAGCCCCAGCATTTT. It codes for CASSDRGYSNQPQHF. The V call is TRBV6-1, the J call TRBJ1-5; possibly TRBD1 for D (6 bases). The germline V gene encodes CDR1 MNHNS and CDR2 SASEGT. There are 15 residues in the CDR3. Trimming left V 3 bases short and J 0 bases short, with 9 bases between.

The sample holds a few counts of this clone. V gene TRBV6-1 combines with J gene TRBJ1-2; D is perhaps TRBD1 (6 bases). The V and J ends lost 0 bases and 7 bases respectively, with 9 bases between them. Germline loops: CDR1 MNHNS, CDR2 SASEGT. The CDR3 has 13 amino acids. Here the CDR3 DNA reads TGTGCCAGCAGTGAAGCGGCCAGGGGTGGCTACACCTTC. Protein product: CASSEAARGGYTF.

The chain is built from TRBV28 and TRBJ2-7, with unresolved D. This CDR3 region has 14 residues. The V gene's germline CDR1 is MDHEN and CDR2 SYDVKM. V lost 5 bases and J lost 3, with 14 bases in between. CDR3 amino acids: CASSRDSSLYEQYF. DNA for the CDR3: TGTGCCAGCAGTCGCGATTCGTCCCTCTACGAGCAGTACTTC. The complete variable domain, with remaining parts taken from reference TRBV28 and TRBJ2-7, reads DVKVTQSSRYLVKRTGEKVFLECVQDMDHENMFWYRQDPGLGLRLIYFSYDVKMKEKGDIPEGYSVSREKKERFSLILESASTNQTSMYLCASSRDSSLYEQYFGPGTRLTVT.

The gene calls are TRBV9 and TRBJ1-3; D ambiguous. Germline V gene lookup returns CDR1 SGDLS and CDR2 YYNGEE. This CDR3 has 14 residues. V shed 3 bases and J shed 1 base, with 8 bases lying between them. This CDR3 reads CASSALDSGNTIYF. CDR3 nucleotide sequence: TGTGCCAGCAGCGCGCTCGATTCTGGAAACACCATATATTTT.

The chain carries TRBV6-5 and TRBJ2-4; D assignment may be TRBD1 or TRBD2 (5 bases each). Germline V gene lookup returns CDR1 MNHEY and CDR2 SVGAGI. The V gene lost 4 bases and the J gene lost 2 bases, with 15 bases spanning the gap. This CDR3 is built from 16 residues. This chain's CDR3 is CASSLRGGTSKNIQYF. CDR3 sequence (DNA): TGTGCCAGCAGTTTAAGGGGTGGGACCTCCAAAAACATTCAGTACTTC.

This sequence joins TRBV28 and TRBJ2-2; D call uncertain. The CDR3 runs 14 residues. The germline V and J ends were trimmed by 5 bases and 1 base, with 8 bases remaining between them. The germline V gene encodes CDR1 MDHEN and CDR2 SYDVKM. CDR3 bases: TGTGCCAGCAGTGGCTCAGGGAACACCGGGGAGCTGTTTTTT. Translation: CASSGSGNTGELFF.

This rearrangement joins TRBV6-5 to TRBJ1-1; D uncertain. Germline lookup yields CDR1 MNHEY and CDR2 SVGAGI. This CDR3 has 16 residues. Trimming pared 0 bases from V and 3 bases from J, leaving 14 bases between. The CDR3 nucleotides are TGTGCCAGCAGTTACTCGGGAACCAATTGGGACACTGAAGCTTTCTTT. As protein: CASSYSGTNWDTEAFF.

The V and J genes are TRBV28 and TRBJ2-1; 9 nucleotides match TRBD1. With 5 bases clipped from V and 2 bases from J, the junction kept 7 bases outside the gene matches. The germline V gene encodes CDR1 MDHEN and CDR2 SYDVKM. CDR3 length equals 16 residues. The CDR3 loop is CASSPRDRVTYNEQFF. The CDR3 nucleotides read TGTGCCAGCAGTCCCCGGGACAGGGTTACCTACAATGAGCAGTTCTTC. Full variable domain (remainder filled in from reference TRBV28 and TRBJ2-1): DVKVTQSSRYLVKRTGEKVFLECVQDMDHENMFWYRQDPGLGLRLIYFSYDVKMKEKGDIPEGYSVSREKKERFSLILESASTNQTSMYLCASSPRDRVTYNEQFFGPGTRLTVL.

The rearrangement links TRBV10-3 to TRBJ2-2; D is unclear. Trimming cost V 8 bases and J 3 bases, with 4 bases left between them. Germline V CDR1 and CDR2: ENHRY, SYGVKD. CDR3 size: 11 residues. This CDR3 reads CAIEDTGELFF. In DNA form, the CDR3 reads TGTGCCATCGAGGACACCGGGGAGCTGTTTTTT.

The rearrangement joins TRBV19 to TRBJ1-1; D is ambiguous. V was trimmed by 3 bases and J by 4 bases, leaving 12 bases between them. The CDR3 contains 14 residues. Looked up from germline, CDR1 is LNHDA and CDR2 is SQIVND (reference sequence). CDR3 in DNA: TGTGCCAGTAGTATGGAGGTTAGGAGCACTGAAGCTTTCTTT. Residues: CASSMEVRSTEAFF.

This clone has more than one count but fewer than ten. The genes are TRBV4-3 and TRBJ1-1; 7 bases match TRBD1. The germline CDR1 and CDR2 sequences are LGHNA and YSLEER. J was trimmed by 5 bases and V by 4 bases; bases with no gene match: 10. The CDR3 has 15 amino acids. In nucleotides, the CDR3 is TGCGCCAGCAGCCGCCAATTGACAGGGAATACTGAAGCTTTCTTT. Its protein is CASSRQLTGNTEAFF.

About this clone itself: One end of the junction fails to match germline, which may point to a read error. This chain connects TRBV7-7 to TRBJ2-5; TRBD1 matches at 9 bases. The CDR3 length is 15 residues. CDR1 and CDR2 (germline): SSHAT, FNYEAQ (reference sequence). CDR3 coding DNA: TGTGCCAGCAGCCAAGGGACAGGGTGGCTAGAGGCCCAGTACTTC. Translated: CASSQGTGWLEAQYF. The variable domain in full, completed from reference TRBV7-7 and TRBJ2-5, reads GAGVSQSPRYKVTKRGQDVTLRCDPISSHATLYWYQQALGQGPEFLTYFNYEAQPDKSGLPSDRFSAERPEGSISTLTIQRTEQRDSAMYRCASSQGTGWLEAQYFGPGTRLLVL.

The rearrangement links TRBV11-2 to TRBJ2-7, with D tentatively TRBD1 or TRBD2 (5 bases each). The CDR3 has 14 residues. Deletions cut 1 base from V and 7 bases from J, with 14 bases between. Germline loops: CDR1 SGHAT, CDR2 FQNNGV. CDR3 protein: CASSLGPQGVEQYF. DNA for the CDR3: TGTGCCAGCAGCTTAGGCCCCCAGGGAGTGGAGCAGTACTTC.